This T cell receptor (beta chain) was profiled in a study of blood T cell repertoires in COVID-19. As handled by the study authors: Reference gene primer amplification in the assay estimated nucleated cell counts. TCRdb keeps only in-frame clones here, not all; method: immunoSEQ multiplex PCR. D and trimming were read from the DNA, whereas the V and J calls and clone size are those reported in that table. The sample lists 85,000 to 90,000 clones; over 80% were seen once. The CDR3 totals 14 residues. Germline V CDR1 and CDR2: LNHDA, SQIVND (reference sequence). The V gene lost 10 bases and the J gene lost 4 bases, with 16 bases spanning the gap.

The chain links TRBV19 to TRBJ1-4; no clear D gene. Source material: peripheral blood. This TCR was recovered from a human donor in a cohort sampled during active COVID-19. The chain's CDR3 is CATGVWGSNEKLFF. In nucleotides, the CDR3 is TGTGCCACCGGGGTATGGGGTAGTAATGAAAAACTGTTTTTT.